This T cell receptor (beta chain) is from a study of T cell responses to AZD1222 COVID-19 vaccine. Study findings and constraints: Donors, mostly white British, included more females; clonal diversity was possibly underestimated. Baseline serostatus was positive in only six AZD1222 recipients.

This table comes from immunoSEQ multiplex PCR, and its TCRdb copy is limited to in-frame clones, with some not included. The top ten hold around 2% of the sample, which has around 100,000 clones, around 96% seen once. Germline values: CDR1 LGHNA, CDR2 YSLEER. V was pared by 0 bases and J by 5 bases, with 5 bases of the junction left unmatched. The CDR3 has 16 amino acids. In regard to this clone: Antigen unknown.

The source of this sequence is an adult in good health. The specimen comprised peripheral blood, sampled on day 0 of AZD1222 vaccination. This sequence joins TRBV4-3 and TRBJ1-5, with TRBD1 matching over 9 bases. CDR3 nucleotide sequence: TGCGCCAGCAGCCAAGATTACAGGGGGCGATATCAGCCCCAGCATTTT. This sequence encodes CASSQDYRGRYQPQHF.